The clone carrying this T cell receptor (beta chain) showed up just once. Its antigen remains unidentified. The data were obtained in a study of cytomegalovirus exposure and HLA in healthy donors. Study-wide findings and caveats: Reports indicated that the classifier achieved high specificity and sensitivity in diagnosing cytomegalovirus status. The study reported that TCR beta sequences accurately predicted HLA-A and HLA-B alleles in most subjects.

Per germline, CDR1 SGHRS and CDR2 YFSETQ. Trimming took 2 bases from V and 3 from J, leaving 9 bases between them. The CDR3 sequence is 13 residues long. The study ran its PCR with 60 Vbeta and 13 Jbeta primers. Using immunoSEQ multiplex PCR, the repertoire was profiled, and TCRdb retains in-frame clones only, with some absent. The table shows 78,000 or so clones, with about four fifths occurring only once. Healthy individuals who donated bone marrow served as the donors. Each donor was nominally healthy when sampled (though unrecorded immune exposures were likely). The V call is TRBV5-1, the J call TRBJ2-7; a possible D gene is TRBD2 (6 bases). This sequence originates from a woman aged 45 to 65 in good health and CMV-seronegative. The specimen was PBMCs. The CDR3 region is CASSFWGDYEQYF. CDR3 DNA sequence: TGCGCCAGCAGCTTTTGGGGGGACTACGAGCAGTACTTC.